Following are 29 T cell receptor beta chains from one sample sequenced in a study of identical twins. One entry per CDR3 protein results from TCRdb running MiXCR on the 5' RACE reads. The sample includes 1.5 million or so distinct CDR3 sequences, about 32% of them seen just once. The sequenced material came from cord blood. The receptors derive from a newborn girl in good health.

This clonotype showed up just a few times. This chain joins TRBV14 and TRBJ1-2, with D tentatively TRBD1 (5 bases). Trimming removed 4 bases at V and 6 bases at J, with 15 bases between. This CDR3 has 14 residues. Germline V gene data show CDR1 as SGHDN and CDR2 as FVKESK. CDR3 coding DNA: TGTGCCAGCAGCCGGATGGGGGGACCCCATGGCTACACCTTC. Translated: CASSRMGGPHGYTF. Using reference TRBV14 and TRBJ1-2 for the parts outside the CDR3, the full variable domain is EAGVTQFPSHSVIEKGQTVTLRCDPISGHDNLYWYRRVMGKEIKFLLHFVKESKQDESGMPNNRFLAERTGGTYSTLKVQPAELEDSGVYFCASSRMGGPHGYTFGSGTRLTVV.

The gene calls are TRBV20-1 and TRBJ2-3, with D uncertain. Per the germline V gene, CDR1 is DFQATT and CDR2 is SNEGSKA (reference sequence). V lost 1 base, J lost 1 base, and 18 bases lay in between. The CDR3 loop spans 17 amino acids. The CDR3 is CSARGPTDKRGTDTQYF. The CDR3 bases are TGCAGTGCTAGAGGCCCAACCGACAAACGGGGCACAGATACGCAGTATTTT.

The rearrangement uses TRBV5-4 and TRBJ2-4, with TRBD1 matching 9 bases. The last part of the DNA fits TRBJ2-7 better; the J call may be wrong. This CDR3 has 14 amino acids. CDR1 is SGHNT, CDR2 YYREEE, per germline (reference sequence). The DNA for the CDR3 is TGTGCCAGCAGCTTGCCGGGACAGGGAAACGAGCAGTACTTC. It specifies CASSLPGQGNEQYF.

This clonotype was observed a single time. V usage is TRBV20-1 and J usage is TRBJ1-1; 7 bases are shared with TRBD1. The CDR3 runs 15 residues. Germline V gene lookup returns CDR1 DFQATT and CDR2 SNEGSKA (reference sequence). V shed 5 bases, J shed 0 bases, and the junction held 9 bases outside the gene matches. CDR3 loop: CSARRPRGVNTEAFF. Here the CDR3 DNA reads TGCAGTGCTCGTAGACCCAGGGGGGTGAACACTGAAGCTTTCTTT.

This clonotype has more than one count but fewer than ten. This rearrangement joins TRBV5-4 to TRBJ2-1, with 7 positions matching TRBD1. V gave up 1 base and J gave up 7 bases; unmatched junction bases: 2. This CDR3 is built from 13 residues. The germline V gene encodes CDR1 SGHNT and CDR2 YYREEE (reference sequence). The CDR3 is CASSLTGENEQFF. Here the CDR3 DNA reads TGTGCCAGCAGCTTGACAGGGGAGAATGAGCAGTTCTTC.

The table lists this clonotype with a few counts. A read error may be the cause here, since a much bigger clone is one base away. The V gene is TRBV7-9, the J gene TRBJ1-2; D remains ambiguous. This CDR3 spans 11 amino acids. The germline V gene has CDR1 SEHNR and CDR2 FQNEAQ (reference sequence). Trimming took off 3 bases at V and 7 bases at J, with 6 bases between the two ends. The CDR3: CASSFGFGYTF. CDR3 DNA sequence: TGTGCCAGCAGCTTTGGGTTTGGCTACACCTTC.

The rearrangement links TRBV4-1 to TRBJ1-2; 10 bases are a match to TRBD1. Germline loops: CDR1 MGHRA, CDR2 YSYEKL. This CDR3 is built from 15 residues. The trim removed 3 bases at V and 8 bases at J, leaving 9 bases unmatched. The CDR3 region has the DNA TGCGCCAGCAGCCAGCCCGGGACAGGGGCCGAGGGCTACACCTTC. Translation: CASSQPGTGAEGYTF.

This clonotype was counted a few times. This rearrangement joins TRBV7-2 to TRBJ2-1; 10 bases are a match to TRBD2. This CDR3 has 15 amino acids. V was pared by 1 base and J by 8 bases, with 5 bases of the junction left unmatched. Germline values: CDR1 SGHTA, CDR2 FQGNSA. CDR3 coding DNA: TGTGCCAGCAGCTTAGAACTAGCGGGGTCGTATGAGCAGTTCTTC. It translates to CASSLELAGSYEQFF.

J is TRBJ2-1 and V is TRBV6-5, with D possibly being TRBD1 (5 bases). CDR1 is MNHEY, CDR2 SVGAGI, per germline. V was shortened by 1 base and J by 2 bases, with 9 bases between the two germline ends. This CDR3 comprises 15 residues. The CDR3 nucleotides are TGTGCCAGCAGTTACTTCGTAGGGGCCTACAATGAGCAGTTCTTC. It translates to CASSYFVGAYNEQFF.

The J gene is TRBJ1-1, the V gene TRBV20-1, with 10 nucleotides matching TRBD1. Trimming cost V 6 bases and J 4 bases; bases outside gene matches: 5. Germline V lookup: CDR1 DFQATT, CDR2 SNEGSKA (reference sequence). The CDR3 totals 13 residues. CDR3 in DNA: TGCAGTGCGTGGACAGGGGGTATCACTGAAGCTTTCTTT. Its protein is CSAWTGGITEAFF.

V and J are TRBV10-3 and TRBJ2-3; D not resolved. Trimming pared 8 bases from V and 3 bases from J, leaving 12 bases between. Germline V gene lookup returns CDR1 ENHRY and CDR2 SYGVKD. CDR3 length: 13 amino acids. The chain's CDR3 is CAIAWLITDTQYF. In DNA form, the CDR3 reads TGTGCCATCGCTTGGCTCATTACAGATACGCAGTATTTT.

This clonotype has a handful of counts. The chain joins TRBV28 to TRBJ2-3, with TRBD2 identical over 7 bases. J was trimmed by 5 bases and V by 10 bases; bases with no gene match: 12. The CDR3 has 14 amino acids. Germline V gene sequence: CDR1 MDHEN, CDR2 SYDVKM. The CDR3 sequence is CATSWDYRQDTQYF. Here the CDR3 DNA reads TGTGCCACCTCTTGGGACTACCGACAAGATACGCAGTATTTT. The full variable domain, rest sourced from reference TRBV28 and TRBJ2-3, is DVKVTQSSRYLVKRTGEKVFLECVQDMDHENMFWYRQDPGLGLRLIYFSYDVKMKEKGDIPEGYSVSREKKERFSLILESASTNQTSMYLCATSWDYRQDTQYFGPGTRLTVL.

This clonotype came up a few times. V is TRBV6-2 or TRBV6-3 and J is TRBJ1-6; D gene unclear. The CDR3 runs to 24 residues. From germline, CDR1 is MNHEY and CDR2 SVGEGT. V lost 3 bases to trimming and J lost 1 base, with 34 bases between them. The CDR3 sequence is CASSYTSAYREAPIIRSYNSPLHF. CDR3 coding DNA: TGTGCCAGCAGTTATACCAGTGCCTACCGAGAAGCTCCTATAATCCGGTCCTATAATTCACCCCTCCACTTT.

V is TRBV18 and J is TRBJ1-6; no clear D gene. This CDR3 region has 15 residues. V gave up 3 bases and J gave up 7 bases, with 13 bases separating them. CDR1 and CDR2 (germline): KGHSH, LQKENI. CDR3 residues: CASSPLEGRNSPLHF. DNA of the CDR3: TGTGCCAGCTCACCCCTAGAGGGAAGGAATTCACCCCTCCACTTT.

Concerning this clonotype itself: An end of the junction differs from the germline gene, which may be a read error. This sequence joins TRBV3-1 and TRBJ2-3; D is undetermined. The CDR3 runs 15 residues. The germline gives CDR1 LGHDT, CDR2 YNNKEL (reference sequence). The CDR3 protein is CASSQALRGTDTQYF. The CDR3 DNA reads as TGCGCCAGCAGCCAAGCCCTCCGTGGCACAGATACGCAGTATTTT.

This clonotype was seen just once. The chain links TRBV7-8 to TRBJ2-3; 9 nucleotides align to TRBD2. The CDR3 is made up of 17 amino acids. CDR1 and CDR2 from the germline V gene are SGHVS and FQNEAQ. Trimming at V came to 0 bases and at J to 0 bases, leaving 4 bases not matched to a gene. The CDR3 here is CASSLAASGGSTDTQYF. The CDR3 DNA sequence: TGTGCCAGCAGCTTAGCAGCGAGCGGGGGGAGCACAGATACGCAGTATTTT.

This clonotype was seen a few times. J is TRBJ2-3 and V is TRBV20-1; 11 positions agree with TRBD2. Trimming removed 7 bases from V and 7 bases from J; junction bases left unmatched: 7. The CDR3 is 13 residues long. Looked up from germline, CDR1 is DFQATT and CDR2 is SNEGSKA (reference sequence). For the CDR3, the DNA is TGCAGTGGTATAGCGGGGGGGGTAAATACGCAGTATTTT. It specifies CSGIAGGVNTQYF.

The chain has TRBV5-1 and TRBJ2-5, with D possibly being TRBD1 or TRBD2 (6 bases each). CDR1 is SGHRS, CDR2 YFSETQ, per germline. V lost 2 bases to trimming and J lost 1 base, with 15 bases between them. There are 16 residues in the CDR3. CDR3 in DNA: TGCGCCAGCAGCTTTTGGGGGGCAGATCCCCAAGAGACCCAGTACTTC. It codes for CASSFWGADPQETQYF.

The genes are TRBV6-1 and TRBJ2-1; D possibly corresponds to TRBD2 (5 bases). The CDR3 is 15 amino acids. Trimming pared 5 bases from V and 5 bases from J, leaving 16 bases between. CDR1 is MNHNS and CDR2 is SASEGT in the germline V gene. Written as DNA, the CDR3 is TGTGCCAGCAGTCCGTTGTTAGCGCAAAACAATGAGCAGTTCTTC. It encodes CASSPLLAQNNEQFF.

This rearrangement joins TRBV2 to TRBJ2-5; D call uncertain. The V gene lost 7 bases and the J gene lost 5 bases, with 14 bases spanning the gap. This CDR3 has 13 amino acids. Germline CDR1 reads SNHLY; CDR2 reads FYNNEI. CDR3 sequence reads: CASTPLDPETQYF. The CDR3 coding sequence is TGTGCCAGCACCCCACTCGACCCGGAGACCCAGTACTTC.

The V call is TRBV27, the J call TRBJ2-4; no definite D call. The germline V and J ends were trimmed by 4 bases and 13 bases, with 17 bases remaining between them. The CDR3 has 13 residues. Germline-derived CDR1 and CDR2 are MNHEY and SMNVEV (reference sequence). The DNA of the CDR3 is TGTGCCAGCAGTTCCTATCCCTCCTACGGGCAGTACTTC. Translation gives CASSSYPSYGQYF.

The V gene is TRBV29-1, the J gene TRBJ1-5; the D gene is possibly TRBD1 (6 bases). This CDR3 is built from 14 residues. V was cut by 5 bases and J by 5 bases, with 16 bases left in between. Looked up from germline, CDR1 is SQVTM and CDR2 is ANQGSEA. The CDR3 sequence is CSVWGGRQDQPQHF. In nucleotides, the CDR3 is TGCAGCGTTTGGGGGGGGCGGCAGGATCAGCCCCAGCATTTT.

The chain has TRBV7-2 and TRBJ1-1; possible D gene TRBD1, 6 bases. CDR3 length: 15 amino acids. Germline CDR1 is SGHTA and CDR2 is FQGNSA. The V end lost 0 bases, the J end lost 2 bases, and 10 bases lay between the germline ends. CDR3: CASSLAGASNTEAFF. The DNA for the CDR3 is TGTGCCAGCAGCTTAGCGGGGGCTTCCAACACTGAAGCTTTCTTT.

This clonotype was seen more than once but under ten times. The rearrangement links TRBV24-1 to TRBJ2-5; possibly TRBD1 or TRBD2 for D (5 bases each). The CDR3 length is 15 residues. The V end lost 1 base, the J end lost 7 bases, and 15 bases lay between the germline ends. In germline, CDR1 is KGHDR, CDR2 SFDVKD. CDR3 region: CATSDLGRAGGTQYF. CDR3 nucleotides: TGTGCCACCAGTGATTTAGGCAGGGCTGGGGGGACCCAGTACTTC.

This clonotype was seen many times. At one end, the junction sequence differs from germline, possibly due to a read error. The genes are TRBV5-1 and TRBJ1-5; no reliable D call. The CDR3 extends over 15 amino acids. The germline gives CDR1 SGHRS, CDR2 YFSETQ. CDR3 sequence reads: CASSLAGLSNQPQHF. The CDR3 DNA sequence: TGTGCCAGCAGTTTGGCGGGCCTTAGCAATCAGCCCCAGCATTTT.

This clonotype was seen only a few times. The chain combines TRBV27 with TRBJ2-7; either TRBD1 or TRBD2 may fit D (6 bases each). The V end was cut by 5 bases, the J end by 4 bases, with 24 bases between. The CDR3 loop spans 17 amino acids. Germline V gene lookup returns CDR1 MNHEY and CDR2 SMNVEV (reference sequence). The CDR3 is CASSKNRVRDFRYEQYF. DNA of the CDR3: TGTGCCAGCAGTAAAAACAGGGTACGGGACTTCAGGTACGAGCAGTACTTC.

The chain uses TRBV20-1 and TRBJ1-1; 7 nucleotides align to TRBD1. Germline lookup yields CDR1 DFQATT and CDR2 SNEGSKA (reference sequence). The CDR3 loop spans 13 amino acids. The ends lost 5 bases at V and 10 bases at J; junction bases unmatched: 13. Here the CDR3 DNA reads TGCAGTGCTGGGGACGTAGGGGGCAGGGGAGCTTTCTTT. Translation: CSAGDVGGRGAFF.

There are a few counts of this clonotype. The J gene is TRBJ2-7, the V gene TRBV18, with D tentatively TRBD1 (6 bases). Trimming removed 3 bases at V and 4 bases at J, with 25 bases between. The germline V gene has CDR1 KGHSH and CDR2 LQKENI. This CDR3 spans 18 amino acids. Written as DNA, the CDR3 is TGTGCCAGCTCACCGGGGGCGGGTTTTATATCGACCCTTTACGAGCAGTACTTC. Encoded protein: CASSPGAGFISTLYEQYF.

The chain is built from TRBV3-1 and TRBJ2-3, with 11 bases matching TRBD2. The CDR3 is 16 amino acids. Germline-derived CDR1 and CDR2 are LGHDT and YNNKEL (reference sequence). The trim removed 0 bases at V and 4 bases at J, leaving 3 bases unmatched. CDR3 DNA sequence: TGTGCCAGCAGCCAAGATCTAGCGGGGGGCTCAGATACGCAGTATTTT. As protein: CASSQDLAGGSDTQYF.